The entry that follows covers one TCR beta chain sequence. Its specificity is not known. Treatment given: roughly 11-day PBMC culture with coronavirus spike peptide pools or control peptides (ViraFEST assay). Alongside about 9.9 IU/ml IL-2 and approximately 9.8 ug/ml peptide pools, PBMCs were cultured at a few million per well. The authors replaced half the medium with fresh IL-2 medium on days 3 and 7. Oncomine TCR Beta short-read sequencing was applied to DNA from cultured CD4+ T cells. TCRdb processed the PCR reads anew with MiXCR; each CDR3 protein has one entry. The sample has about 14,000 distinct CDR3 sequences; about three fifths are singletons. The data were obtained in a study of vaccination and CD4 T cells after COVID-19. Whole-study results and caveats: The rise in median SARS-CoV-2-reactive clonotypes, from around 20 to 38, was not significant.

V was pared by 8 bases and J by 2 bases, with 19 bases between. Looked up from germline, CDR1 is LNHDA and CDR2 is SQIVND (reference sequence). The CDR3 is 16 amino acids. Sample: CD4+ T cells from blood, cultured in vitro. This chain links TRBV19 with TRBJ2-1; a weak D match, TRBD2 (5 bases). This TCR came from a human donor who had recovered from COVID-19. In DNA form, the CDR3 reads TGTGCCAGTGAGGGCCCTGCTAAAAGCCCCTACAATGAGCAGTTCTTC. It codes for CASEGPAKSPYNEQFF.